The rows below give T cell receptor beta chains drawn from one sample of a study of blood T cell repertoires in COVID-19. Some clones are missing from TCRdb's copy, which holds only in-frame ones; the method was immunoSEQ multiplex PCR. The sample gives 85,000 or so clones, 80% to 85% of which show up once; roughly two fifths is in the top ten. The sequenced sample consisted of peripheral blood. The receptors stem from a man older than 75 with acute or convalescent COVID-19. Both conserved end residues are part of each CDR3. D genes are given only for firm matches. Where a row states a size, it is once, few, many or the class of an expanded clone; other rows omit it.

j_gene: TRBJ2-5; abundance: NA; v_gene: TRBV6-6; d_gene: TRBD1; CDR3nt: TGTGCCAGCAGTCGCCGACAGGGAGAGACCCAGTACTTC; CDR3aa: CASSRRQGETQYF
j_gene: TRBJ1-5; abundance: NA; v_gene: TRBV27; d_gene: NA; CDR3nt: TGTGCCAGCAGTTTATCCCGGGGAAATCAGCCCCAGCATTTT; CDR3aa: CASSLSRGNQPQHF
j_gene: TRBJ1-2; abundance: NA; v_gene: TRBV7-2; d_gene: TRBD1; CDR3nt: TGTGCCAGCAGCTCCGACAGGGGGGACTATGGCTACACCTTC; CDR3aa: CASSSDRGDYGYTF
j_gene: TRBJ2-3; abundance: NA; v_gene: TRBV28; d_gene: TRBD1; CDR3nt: TGTGCCAGCAGTTCTTCCGGGACAGGGTTTAGATCAGATACGCAGTATTTT; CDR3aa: CASSSSGTGFRSDTQYF
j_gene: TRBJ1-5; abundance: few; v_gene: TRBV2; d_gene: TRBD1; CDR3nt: TGTGCCAGCACTTTAACAGGGGGCACGAGCAATCAGCCCCAGCATTTT; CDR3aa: CASTLTGGTSNQPQHF
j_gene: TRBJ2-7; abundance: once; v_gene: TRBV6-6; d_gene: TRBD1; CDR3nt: TGTGCCAGCAGTTCGTCGGGACAGGGCTCCTACGAGCAGTACTTC; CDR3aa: CASSSSGQGSYEQYF
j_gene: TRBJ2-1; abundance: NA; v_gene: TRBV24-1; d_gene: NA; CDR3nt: TGTGCCACCAGGTTTGGCAGTAATAATGAGCAGTTCTTC; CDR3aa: CATRFGSNNEQFF
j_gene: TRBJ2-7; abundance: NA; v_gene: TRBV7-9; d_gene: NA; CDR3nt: TGTGCCAGCAGCTTGAATAACAGGGTTGGCGAGCAGTACTTC; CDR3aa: CASSLNNRVGEQYF
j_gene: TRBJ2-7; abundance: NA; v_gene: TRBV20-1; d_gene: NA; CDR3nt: TGCAGTGCTAGGGCAACAGGCGAGCAGTACTTC; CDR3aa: CSARATGEQYF
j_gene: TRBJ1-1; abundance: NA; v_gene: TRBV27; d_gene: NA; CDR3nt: TGTGCCAGCAGTTGGAACCCCTCCGGGAGGACACGCCTAGCCCGGGCTTTCTTT; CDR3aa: CASSWNPSGRTRLARAFF
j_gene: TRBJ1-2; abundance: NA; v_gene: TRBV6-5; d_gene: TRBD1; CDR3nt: TGTGCCAGCCGGGGGACAGTCATAGCTAACTATGGCTACACCTTC; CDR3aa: CASRGTVIANYGYTF
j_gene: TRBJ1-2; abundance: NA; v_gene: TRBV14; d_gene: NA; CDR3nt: TGTGCCAGCAGCCAATGGACAGCTAGCTATGGCTACACCTTC; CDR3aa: CASSQWTASYGYTF
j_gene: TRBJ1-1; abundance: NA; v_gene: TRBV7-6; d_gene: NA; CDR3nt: TGTGCCAGCAGCTTCTCGCAGGGCGGAGAAGCTTTCTTT; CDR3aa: CASSFSQGGEAFF
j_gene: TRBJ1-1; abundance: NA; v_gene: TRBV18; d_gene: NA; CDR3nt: TGTGCCAGCTCACTACAGGCAGGCGCCACGAACACTGAAGCTTTCTTT; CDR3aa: CASSLQAGATNTEAFF